The 13 T cell receptor beta chains below all came from one sample that was sequenced in a study of CD8+ T cells in alopecia areata. RNA was extracted and reverse transcribed into cDNA as the sequencing template. TCRdb keeps only in-frame clones here, not all; method: immunoSEQ multiplex PCR. The sample has around 140,000 clones, 47% seen once; the top ten hold about 6.8%. The sequenced sample was CD4+ T cells sorted from blood. Receptors were obtained from a human donor with alopecia areata.

Comment on this clone: The same CDR3 is also encoded by other DNA sequences in this sample. V and J are TRBV29-1 and TRBJ1-5, with 7 bases identical to TRBD1. CDR3 size: 13 residues. Germline V lookup: CDR1 SQVTM, CDR2 ANQGSEA. Losses at the gene ends were 6 bases for V and 2 bases for J; bases not matched to a gene: 4. CDR3 in DNA: TGCAGCGTGGCAGGGGGTGGCAATCAGCCCCAGCATTTT. This encodes CSVAGGGNQPQHF.

This clone turned up a few times. This chain joins TRBV29-1 and TRBJ2-3; the D gene is possibly TRBD2 (5 bases). The length of the CDR3 is 15 residues. The germline gives CDR1 SQVTM, CDR2 ANQGSEA. V lost 5 bases and J lost 0, with 15 bases in between. CDR3 loop: CSVTRLATSTDTQYF. In nucleotides, the CDR3 is TGCAGCGTTACACGCCTAGCAACTAGCACAGATACGCAGTATTTT.

This clone came up a few times. This chain connects TRBV6-5 to TRBJ1-2; tentative D call: TRBD1 (6 bases). The V gene lost 6 bases and the J gene lost 2 bases, with 16 bases spanning the gap. Germline V gene sequence: CDR1 MNHEY, CDR2 SVGAGI. The CDR3 extends over 15 amino acids. CDR3 DNA sequence: TGTGCCAGCAGACAAAACAGGGAAGCCAACTATGGCTACACCTTC. Translation gives CASRQNREANYGYTF.

The V gene is TRBV27, the J gene TRBJ2-1; TRBD2 might be the D (5 bases). Per germline, CDR1 MNHEY and CDR2 SMNVEV (reference sequence). Trimming took 7 bases from V and 4 from J, leaving 8 bases between them. The CDR3 has 12 amino acids. The CDR3 sequence is CASKGAYNEQFF. For the CDR3, the DNA is TGTGCCAGCAAGGGAGCTTACAATGAGCAGTTCTTC.

This clone occurred a few times. The chain couples TRBV19 to TRBJ2-7, with D perhaps TRBD1 or TRBD2 (5 bases each). Germline CDR1 reads LNHDA; CDR2 reads SQIVND (reference sequence). V lost 5 bases, J lost 7 bases, and 24 bases lay in between. The CDR3 totals 16 residues. The CDR3 spells CASSVTGNQRGREQYF. The CDR3 nucleotides are TGTGCCAGTAGTGTAACCGGGAACCAAAGGGGTCGGGAGCAGTACTTC.

The chain couples TRBV28 to TRBJ1-1; TRBD1 matches at 8 bases. The CDR3 contains 13 residues. Unmatched junction bases numbered 9, after V lost 7 bases and J lost 8 bases. Germline lookup yields CDR1 MDHEN and CDR2 SYDVKM. CDR3 bases: TGTGCCAGCACCCAAGGGGACAGGCTCGAAGCTTTCTTT. Protein product: CASTQGDRLEAFF.

The chain has TRBV29-1 and TRBJ2-1, with 12 bases that match TRBD2. The CDR3 length is 15 residues. The J segment lost 6 bases and the V segment lost 6 bases, leaving 9 bases of the junction unmatched. Germline V gene data show CDR1 as SQVTM and CDR2 as ANQGSEA. CDR3 sequence: CSVQPASGRANEQFF. CDR3 in DNA: TGCAGCGTCCAGCCCGCTAGCGGGAGGGCCAATGAGCAGTTCTTC.

The V call is TRBV6-5, the J call TRBJ2-2; 9 positions agree with TRBD2. CDR3 length equals 16 residues. After removal of 1 base from V and 5 bases from J, the junction contained 5 bases not matched to a gene. Per germline, CDR1 MNHEY and CDR2 SVGAGI. This CDR3 reads CASSYFSGRETGELFF. The CDR3 DNA follows: TGTGCCAGCAGTTACTTTAGCGGGAGAGAGACCGGGGAGCTGTTTTTT.

The gene calls are TRBV27 and TRBJ2-3; D is unclear. CDR1 is MNHEY, CDR2 SMNVEV, per germline (reference sequence). With 7 bases removed from V and 11 bases from J, the gap between germline ends came to 13 bases. CDR3 size: 11 residues. The CDR3, as DNA: TGTGCCAGCACGTCAAACCTACGGCAGTATTTT. This sequence encodes CASTSNLRQYF.

Points on this clone: The junction shows a germline mismatch at one end, possibly a read error. The V call is TRBV6-5, the J call TRBJ2-5; D uncertain. Germline V gene lookup returns CDR1 MNHEY and CDR2 SVGAGI. The CDR3 runs to 14 residues. The chain's CDR3 is CASSYYRHQETQYF. CDR3 coding DNA: TGTGCCAGCAGCTACTACAGACACCAAGAGACCCAGTACTTC.

V usage is TRBV29-1 and J usage is TRBJ2-1, with TRBD2 identical over 13 bases. The CDR3 loop spans 16 amino acids. Germline assignment: CDR1 SQVTM and CDR2 ANQGSEA. The V gene end was trimmed by 6 bases and the J gene end by 2 bases; junction bases not matched to a gene: 7. This chain's CDR3 is CSVARTSGSTYNEQFF. As DNA, the CDR3 is TGCAGCGTCGCGAGGACTAGCGGGAGCACCTACAATGAGCAGTTCTTC.

The chain has TRBV28 and TRBJ1-2, with D perhaps TRBD1 (5 bases). CDR1 is MDHEN and CDR2 is SYDVKM in the germline V gene. The CDR3 has 14 amino acids. V was pared by 3 bases and J by 3 bases, with 11 bases between. The CDR3 loop reads CASSLVGVDYGYTF. DNA of the CDR3: TGTGCCAGCAGTTTGGTAGGGGTTGACTATGGCTACACCTTC.

The chain joins TRBV29-1 to TRBJ1-2; D remains unclear. V lost 0 bases to trimming and J lost 6 bases, with 11 bases between them. From germline, CDR1 is SQVTM and CDR2 ANQGSEA. This CDR3 has 13 residues. CDR3 amino acids: CSVEERVRHGYTF. For the CDR3, the DNA is TGCAGCGTTGAAGAAAGAGTCCGCCATGGCTACACCTTC.